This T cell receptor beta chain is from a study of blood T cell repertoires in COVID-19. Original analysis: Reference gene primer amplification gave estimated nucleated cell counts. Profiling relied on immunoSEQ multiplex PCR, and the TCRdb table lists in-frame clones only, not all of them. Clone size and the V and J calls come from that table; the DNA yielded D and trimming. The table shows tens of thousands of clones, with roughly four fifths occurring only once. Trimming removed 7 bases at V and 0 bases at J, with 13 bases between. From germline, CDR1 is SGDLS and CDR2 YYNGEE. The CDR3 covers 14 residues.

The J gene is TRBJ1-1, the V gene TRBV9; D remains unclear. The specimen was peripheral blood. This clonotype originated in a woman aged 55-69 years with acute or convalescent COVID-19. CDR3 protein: CASSSAYMNTEAFF. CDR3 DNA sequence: TGTGCCAGCTCTAGTGCATACATGAACACTGAAGCTTTCTTT.